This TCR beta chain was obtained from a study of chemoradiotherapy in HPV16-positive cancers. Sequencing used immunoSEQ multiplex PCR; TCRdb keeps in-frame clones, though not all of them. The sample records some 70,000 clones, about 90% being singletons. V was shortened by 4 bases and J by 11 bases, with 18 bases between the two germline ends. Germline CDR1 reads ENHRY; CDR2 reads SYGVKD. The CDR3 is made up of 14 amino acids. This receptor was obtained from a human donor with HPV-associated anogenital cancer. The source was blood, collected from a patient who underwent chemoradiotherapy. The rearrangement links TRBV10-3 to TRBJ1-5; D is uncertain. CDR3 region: CAISAVDRDSAQHF. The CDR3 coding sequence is TGTGCCATCAGTGCCGTCGACCGAGATTCCGCCCAGCATTTT.